The source of this TCR beta chain is a study of T cells in localized non-small cell lung cancer. Findings of the study overall: Detection in adjacent lung was observed for a median approximately 53 of the top 100 tumor clones. Of the tissues analyzed, uninvolved adjacent lung showed maximal T cell clonality, greater than tumor.

To note about this clone: Its antigen remains unidentified.

V dropped 5 bases and J dropped 8 bases, with 21 bases sitting between them. The CDR3 runs to 15 residues. Looked up from germline, CDR1 is MNHNS and CDR2 is SASEGT. Some clones are missing from TCRdb's copy, which holds only in-frame ones; the method was immunoSEQ multiplex PCR. The data contain approximately 50,000 clones, around 83% of them singletons. The chain carries TRBV6-1 and TRBJ1-2; TRBD1 might be the D (6 bases). The clonotype was recovered from a man between 40 and 69 years old with stage II lung adenocarcinoma. The specimen was PBMCs, collected before any cancer treatment. CDR3 DNA: TGTGCCAGCAGTTCCCTAGCCAAATCAGGGGAGGGCTACACCTTC. Protein product: CASSSLAKSGEGYTF.